The 28 T cell receptor beta chains below come from one sample, sequenced in a study of blood T cells in healthy people across ages. A second PCR of roughly 6 to 12 cycles used a sample-barcoded 5' primer and a J-beta primer mix. A single record per CDR3 protein comes from TCRdb applying MiXCR to the 5' RACE reads. The top ten clones hold approximately 13% of a sample with hundreds of thousands of distinct CDR3 sequences, under 65% of them seen once. Sequencing was carried out using blood. These receptors were collected from a woman of 80 years or more in good health.

This clonotype was seen a single time. The chain has TRBV5-1 and TRBJ1-3; D remains unclear. Germline V gene lookup returns CDR1 SGHRS and CDR2 YFSETQ. V was clipped by 0 bases and J by 2 bases, with 6 bases between them. CDR3 length equals 14 residues. DNA of the CDR3: TGCGCCAGCAGCTTGGAGGGTCCTGGAAACACCATATATTTT. Protein sequence: CASSLEGPGNTIYF.

This chain joins TRBV12-5 and TRBJ2-7; weak D call: TRBD2 (5 bases). Trimming removed 3 bases at V and 2 bases at J, with 8 bases between. The CDR3 loop spans 13 amino acids. CDR1 is LGHNT and CDR2 is FRNRAP in the germline V gene. This CDR3 is CASGFSGAYEQYF. DNA for the CDR3: TGTGCTAGTGGTTTCTCCGGGGCCTACGAGCAGTACTTC.

The genes are TRBV7-3 and TRBJ1-6, with 9 nucleotides matching TRBD1. Germline CDR1 and CDR2: SGHTA and FQGTGA. After removal of 5 bases from V and 5 bases from J, the junction contained 4 bases not matched to a gene. This CDR3 comprises 15 residues. The CDR3 loop is CASSQGTGHNSPLHF. DNA of the CDR3: TGTGCCAGCAGCCAGGGGACAGGGCATAATTCACCCCTCCACTTT.

The chain is built from TRBV20-1 and TRBJ1-5, with D possibly matching TRBD1 (5 bases). CDR1 DFQATT and CDR2 SNEGSKA come from the germline V gene (reference sequence). The CDR3 has 13 amino acids. Trimming took off 3 bases at V and 7 bases at J, with 13 bases between the two ends. The CDR3 loop is CSASQGADQPQHF. The CDR3 bases are TGCAGTGCTAGTCAAGGGGCCGACCAGCCCCAGCATTTT.

This clonotype was recorded only once. This sequence joins TRBV29-1 and TRBJ2-3; D uncertain. Trimming left V 3 bases short and J 1 base short, with 11 bases between. CDR3 size: 14 residues. Per germline, CDR1 SQVTM and CDR2 ANQGSEA. CDR3 sequence: CSVEVRHGTDTQYF. The CDR3 DNA is TGCAGCGTTGAGGTCCGTCATGGCACAGATACGCAGTATTTT.

This chain joins TRBV2 and TRBJ2-4, with 12 bases that match TRBD2. With the DNA end fitting TRBJ2-5 better, the J assignment may be wrong. The CDR3 has 16 amino acids. Germline CDR1 is SNHLY and CDR2 is FYNNEI. CDR3 coding DNA: TGTGCCAGCAGGGGACTAGCGGGCCTTAACCAAGAGACCCAGTACTTC. Translated, it gives CASRGLAGLNQETQYF.

This clonotype was observed at least ten times. The rearrangement uses TRBV12-3 or TRBV12-4 and TRBJ2-1; D might be TRBD2 (6 bases). This CDR3 has 15 amino acids. Between the trimmed V and J ends, which lost 2 bases and 0 bases, there was a span of 8 bases. The CDR3 region has the DNA TGTGCCAGCAGTTTACTAGCGAGCTCCTACAATGAGCAGTTCTTC. Its translation is CASSLLASSYNEQFF.

This clonotype was recorded only once. The rearrangement joins TRBV20-1 to TRBJ1-1; D unclear. Looked up from germline, CDR1 is DFQATT and CDR2 is SNEGSKA (reference sequence). This CDR3 has 12 residues. Trimming took off 5 bases at V and 6 bases at J, with 13 bases between the two ends. The CDR3 is CSARTDGAEAFF. DNA for the CDR3: TGCAGTGCTCGAACGGACGGGGCTGAAGCTTTCTTT.

The table lists this clonotype with many counts. This chain connects TRBV25-1 to TRBJ2-7; the match to TRBD1 covers 8 bases. This CDR3 is 15 amino acids long. J gave up 2 bases and V 5 bases, and 8 bases lay outside the gene matches. CDR1 is MGHDK, CDR2 SYGVNS, per germline. This CDR3 is CASSLTGQGAYEQYF. In DNA form, the CDR3 reads TGTGCCAGCAGTCTAACAGGACAGGGAGCCTACGAGCAGTACTTC.

The rearrangement joins TRBV12-3 or TRBV12-4 to TRBJ1-2; TRBD1 is a possible D gene (5 bases). CDR3 size: 13 residues. V dropped 6 bases and J dropped 2 bases, with 10 bases sitting between them. The CDR3 DNA reads TGTGCCAGCAGGGGGGACTCCAACTATGGCTACACCTTC. It yields the protein CASRGDSNYGYTF.

The gene calls are TRBV29-1 and TRBJ2-3, with unresolved D. The germline V gene encodes CDR1 SQVTM and CDR2 ANQGSEA. The CDR3 is 12 amino acids. Between the trimmed V and J ends, which lost 4 bases and 2 bases, there was a span of 7 bases. In DNA form, the CDR3 reads TGCAGCGTTGTAATAGTCACAGATACGCAGTATTTT. Translation gives CSVVIVTDTQYF.

The genes are TRBV30 and TRBJ1-2; D is unclear. Germline V gene sequence: CDR1 GTSNPN, CDR2 SVGIG (reference sequence). CDR3 length: 13 residues. V gave up 4 bases and J gave up 0 bases, with 9 bases separating them. CDR3 protein: CAWTASANYGYTF. DNA for the CDR3: TGTGCCTGGACAGCCTCGGCTAACTATGGCTACACCTTC.

The chain has TRBV12-3 or TRBV12-4 and TRBJ2-1; D not resolved. The CDR3 has 16 residues. V was pared by 5 bases and J by 2 bases, with 16 bases between. The CDR3 is CASSPVTGSAYNEQFF. The CDR3, as DNA: TGTGCCAGCAGTCCCGTGACGGGCTCCGCCTACAATGAGCAGTTCTTC.

The chain links TRBV6-6 to TRBJ1-6; D remains ambiguous. Germline assignment: CDR1 MNHNY and CDR2 SVGAGI (reference sequence). CDR3 length: 13 residues. With 10 bases removed from V and 1 base from J, the gap between germline ends came to 8 bases. In nucleotides, the CDR3 is TGTGCCACCTTGGGATCCTATAATTCACCCCTCCACTTT. This translates into CATLGSYNSPLHF.

This clonotype was seen a handful of times. The J gene is TRBJ2-5, the V gene TRBV3-1; 7 bases align to TRBD2. Germline CDR1 reads LGHDT; CDR2 reads YNNKEL (reference sequence). J lost 5 bases, V lost 6 bases, and 15 bases had no gene match. This CDR3 is built from 16 residues. CDR3 sequence: CASRPGDYRGEETQYF. The DNA of the CDR3 is TGTGCCAGCAGACCTGGGGACTACCGAGGGGAGGAGACCCAGTACTTC.

The V and J genes are TRBV20-1 and TRBJ1-6, with 7 bases fitting TRBD1. The germline CDR1 and CDR2 sequences are DFQATT and SNEGSKA (reference sequence). The trim removed 5 bases at V and 11 bases at J, leaving 15 bases unmatched. The CDR3 loop spans 15 amino acids. The CDR3 spells CSAGYSGQALTPLHF. The CDR3 bases are TGCAGTGCTGGGTACTCAGGACAGGCCTTAACACCCCTCCACTTT.

The genes are TRBV10-2 and TRBJ2-5, with 11 bases matching TRBD2. J gave up 2 bases and V 3 bases, and 2 bases lay outside the gene matches. The germline gives CDR1 WSHSY, CDR2 SAAADI. This CDR3 comprises 15 residues. CDR3 bases: TGCGCCAGCAGTGATAGACTAGCGGGGCAAGAGACCCAGTACTTC. The encoded protein is CASSDRLAGQETQYF.

In its sample, this clonotype was seen many times. Here the CDR3 DNA reads TGTGCCAGCAGTTACATTCGGGGTGTCAAAAACATTCAGTACTTC. It codes for CASSYIRGVKNIQYF. This chain uses TRBV6-2 or TRBV6-3 with TRBJ2-4; a weak D match, TRBD2 (5 bases). Germline V gene data show CDR1 as MNHEY and CDR2 as SVGEGT. V lost 2 bases, J lost 3 bases, and 11 bases lay in between. The CDR3 consists of 15 residues.

The chain combines TRBV20-1 with TRBJ1-2; D gene unclear. The CDR3 is 15 residues long. Germline CDR1 is DFQATT and CDR2 is SNEGSKA (reference sequence). V was trimmed by 5 bases and J by 8 bases, leaving 24 bases between them. In DNA form, the CDR3 reads TGCAGTGCTGCCGCCCCACAGTACCCCACCACCGGCTACACCTTC. It specifies CSAAAPQYPTTGYTF.

This clonotype showed up many times. The genes are TRBV12-3 or TRBV12-4 and TRBJ1-4, with D possibly TRBD1 on 5 matching bases. The V gene lost 5 bases and the J gene lost 13 bases, with 17 bases spanning the gap. The CDR3 is made up of 13 amino acids. Here the CDR3 DNA reads TGTGCCAGCAGTCCTAGGACAAGTCAAAGACTGTTTTTT. Protein: CASSPRTSQRLFF.

The genes are TRBV6-1 and TRBJ1-5; maybe TRBD1 (5 bases). The germline V gene has CDR1 MNHNS and CDR2 SASEGT. The CDR3 contains 13 residues. The V end lost 6 bases, the J end lost 0 bases, and 6 bases lay between the germline ends. The CDR3 DNA follows: TGTGCCAGCAGGACAGCTAGCAATCAGCCCCAGCATTTT. Amino acids: CASRTASNQPQHF.

This clonotype turned up a few times. This chain joins TRBV15 and TRBJ2-2; D is unclear. CDR3 length: 17 amino acids. Germline-derived CDR1 and CDR2 are LNHNV and YYDKDF (reference sequence). The ends were cut back, 0 bases at V and 1 base at J, with 12 bases in the middle. CDR3 DNA sequence: TGTGCCACCAGCAGAGATTTAATACAGCTGAACACCGGGGAGCTGTTTTTT. It codes for CATSRDLIQLNTGELFF. Combining the CDR3 with reference TRBV15 and TRBJ2-2 gives the whole variable domain DAMVIQNPRYQVTQFGKPVTLSCSQTLNHNVMYWYQQKSSQAPKLLFHYYDKDFNNEADTPDNFQSRRPNTSFCFLDIRSPGLGDTAMYLCATSRDLIQLNTGELFFGEGSRLTVL.

For this clonotype: A much larger clone is a single base away; this may be a read error. The V call is TRBV27, the J call TRBJ2-3, with 8 bases aligning to TRBD1. The CDR3 is made up of 15 amino acids. CDR1 is MNHEY, CDR2 SMNVEV, per germline (reference sequence). Written as DNA, the CDR3 is TGTGCCAGCAGCAAACCAGGGGGCGCCGCAGATACGCGGTATTTT. Translated, it gives CASSKPGGAADTRYF.

The J gene is TRBJ2-1, the V gene TRBV20-1, with TRBD2 identical over 7 bases. The CDR3 extends over 15 amino acids. The V and J ends lost 3 bases and 3 bases, in that order; junction bases with no gene match: 8. Germline lookup yields CDR1 DFQATT and CDR2 SNEGSKA (reference sequence). CDR3 DNA sequence: TGCAGTGCTAGCCCCAGCGGGGCCGGCTACAATGAGCAGTTCTTC. It is translated as CSASPSGAGYNEQFF.

Remarks on this clonotype: One end of the junction fails to match germline, which may point to a read error. The chain uses TRBV28 and TRBJ2-5, with 7 bases fitting TRBD2. The CDR3 runs to 14 residues. Germline V gives CDR1 MDHEN, CDR2 SYDVKM. The CDR3 sequence: CTSRSSLRGETQYF. The CDR3 region has the DNA TGTACCAGCAGATCCTCCTTGCGGGGGGAGACCCAGTACTTC.

For this clonotype: An end of the junction does not agree with germline; a read error may underlie this. The V and J genes are TRBV20-1 and TRBJ1-6; tentatively, D is TRBD1 (6 bases). CDR1 and CDR2 (germline): DFQATT, SNEGSKA (reference sequence). The length of the CDR3 is 17 residues. CDR3 coding DNA: TGCAGTGCCACACGGGGGGACACCGACTCCTATAATCCACCCCTCCACTTT. Encoded protein: CSATRGDTDSYNPPLHF.

Regarding this clonotype: A single base separates this from a much larger clone, so it may be a read error. V is TRBV9 and J is TRBJ2-3; possibly TRBD2 for D (5 bases). This CDR3 is 15 amino acids long. Looked up from germline, CDR1 is SGDLS and CDR2 is YYNGEE. With 4 bases removed from V and 2 bases from J, the gap between germline ends came to 14 bases. The CDR3 reads CASSLRRAATDTQYF. Written as DNA, the CDR3 is TGTGCCAGCAGCTTACGGCGAGCGGCCACAGATACGCAGTATTTT.

This chain links TRBV4-1 with TRBJ2-7; possible D gene TRBD2, 6 bases. Per germline, CDR1 MGHRA and CDR2 YSYEKL. This CDR3 is built from 18 residues. The V and J ends lost 1 base and 3 bases respectively, with 22 bases between them. The CDR3 DNA sequence: TGCGCCAGCAGCCAAGGAGGAGGGTCGGAATTTGACTACTACGAGCAGTACTTC. Translating gives CASSQGGGSEFDYYEQYF.